One sample yielded the 14 T cell receptor beta chains listed below, sequenced in a study of T cell responses to AZD1222 COVID-19 vaccine. Sequenced by immunoSEQ multiplex PCR; TCRdb stores in-frame clones only, minus some. The data contain 75,000 to 95,000 clones, roughly 89% of them seen just once; the ten biggest clones take up about 5.7%. This specimen was peripheral blood, taken 28 days after the second AZD1222 dose. These TCRs come from an adult who received the AZD1222 COVID-19 vaccine.

The chain joins TRBV7-2 to TRBJ2-5; no clear D gene. Looked up from germline, CDR1 is SGHTA and CDR2 is FQGNSA. There are 13 residues in the CDR3. V lost 2 bases, J lost 4 bases, and 8 bases lay in between. CDR3 coding DNA: TGTGCCAGCAGCTTATGGGAACGAGAGACCCAGTACTTC. This translates into CASSLWERETQYF. Full variable domain (rest looked up from reference TRBV7-2 and TRBJ2-5): GAGVSQSPSNKVTEKGKDVELRCDPISGHTALYWYRQSLGQGLEFLIYFQGNSAPDKSGLPSDRFSAERTGGSVSTLTIQRTQQEDSAVYLCASSLWERETQYFGPGTRLLVL.

This clone was observed once. CDR3 sequence (DNA): TGTGCCAGCAGCGTAGGGCAGCAAGAGACCCAGTACTTC. Amino acid sequence: CASSVGQQETQYF. The chain couples TRBV9 to TRBJ2-5; no firm D call. The CDR3 runs to 13 residues. Germline CDR1 reads SGDLS; CDR2 reads YYNGEE. The V gene lost 0 bases and the J gene lost 2 bases, with 5 bases spanning the gap. Looking up the rest from reference TRBV9 and TRBJ2-5 gives the full variable domain: DSGVTQTPKHLITATGQRVTLRCSPRSGDLSVYWYQQSLDQGLQFLIQYYNGEERAKGNILERFSAQQFPDLHSELNLSSLELGDSALYFCASSVGQQETQYFGPGTRLLVL.

This sequence joins TRBV5-1 and TRBJ2-1; the match to TRBD1 covers 8 bases. The CDR3 is made up of 15 amino acids. Looked up from germline, CDR1 is SGHRS and CDR2 is YFSETQ. Losses at the gene ends were 0 bases for V and 5 bases for J; bases not matched to a gene: 4. CDR3 region: CASSLGRGQDNEQFF. The DNA of the CDR3 is TGCGCCAGCAGCTTGGGCAGGGGGCAAGACAATGAGCAGTTCTTC. Full variable domain (remainder filled in from reference TRBV5-1 and TRBJ2-1): KAGVTQTPRYLIKTRGQQVTLSCSPISGHRSVSWYQQTPGQGLQFLFEYFSETQRNKGNFPGRFSGRQFSNSRSEMNVSTLELGDSALYLCASSLGRGQDNEQFFGPGTRLTVL.

The V gene is TRBV9, the J gene TRBJ2-2, with D perhaps being TRBD1 or TRBD2 (6 bases each). The length of the CDR3 is 15 residues. Trimming removed 0 bases from V and 5 bases from J, with 11 bases in between. Germline CDR1 SGDLS, CDR2 YYNGEE. The CDR3 DNA sequence: TGTGCCAGCAGCGTAGGTGGAGGGGGGACCGGGGAGCTGTTTTTT. This gives the protein CASSVGGGGTGELFF.

This clone appeared a single time. This chain uses TRBV9 with TRBJ1-3; 9 nucleotides match TRBD1. The germline CDR1 and CDR2 sequences are SGDLS and YYNGEE. J lost 4 bases, V lost 4 bases, and 6 bases had no gene match. The CDR3 covers 15 residues. CDR3 nucleotides: TGTGCCAGCAGCTCGAGGACAGGGGCAGGAAACACCATATATTTT. Its protein product is CASSSRTGAGNTIYF.

The chain recombines TRBV5-8 with TRBJ1-6; D gene ambiguous. CDR1 and CDR2 from the germline V gene are SGHTS and YDEGEE. Trimming cost V 1 base and J 0 bases, with 5 bases left between them. This CDR3 is 15 amino acids long. As DNA, the CDR3 is TGTGCCAGCAGCTTGCTAAGCTCCTATAATTCACCCCTCCACTTT. Translating gives CASSLLSSYNSPLHF.

CDR3 loop: CASSRNFGAAATYGYTF. DNA for the CDR3: TGTGCCAGCAGCCGGAACTTCGGGGCAGCCGCGACCTATGGCTACACCTTC. J is TRBJ1-2 and V is TRBV14, with D maybe TRBD1 (5 bases). CDR3 length equals 17 residues. CDR1 is SGHDN, CDR2 FVKESK, per germline. Trimming cost V 4 bases and J 4 bases, with 22 bases left between them.

The gene calls are TRBV19 and TRBJ1-5; 7 bases fit TRBD1. The CDR3 length is 16 residues. CDR1 is LNHDA, CDR2 SQIVND, per germline (reference sequence). Germline trimming cut 6 bases from V and 0 bases from J; bases unmatched to any gene: 8. The CDR3 DNA reads as TGTGCCAGTAGCCGACAGGGCGGTACTAGCAATCAGCCCCAGCATTTT. Protein product: CASSRQGGTSNQPQHF. Full variable domain (outside the CDR3, taken from reference TRBV19 and TRBJ1-5): DGGITQSPKYLFRKEGQNVTLSCEQNLNHDAMYWYRQDPGQGLRLIYYSQIVNDFQKGDIAEGYSVSREKKESFPLTVTSAQKNPTAFYLCASSRQGGTSNQPQHFGDGTRLSIL.

This rearrangement joins TRBV6-2 or TRBV6-3 to TRBJ1-2; no clear D gene. Between the trimmed V and J ends, which lost 0 bases and 9 bases, there was a span of 14 bases. The CDR3 has 14 residues. From germline, CDR1 is MNHEY and CDR2 SVGEGT. The DNA for the CDR3 is TGTGCCAGCAGTTACTCGACGGGTTTTTCTAGCTACACCTTC. It yields the protein CASSYSTGFSSYTF.

The chain combines TRBV10-3 with TRBJ2-1; D unclear. CDR1 and CDR2 from the germline V gene are ENHRY and SYGVKD. This CDR3 comprises 14 residues. V dropped 4 bases and J dropped 6 bases, with 13 bases sitting between them. The CDR3 sequence: CAISVENTGNEQFF. Written as DNA, the CDR3 is TGTGCCATCAGTGTGGAAAATACTGGCAATGAGCAGTTCTTC.

The V and J genes are TRBV6-5 and TRBJ1-2; D remains ambiguous. V was cut by 5 bases and J by 5 bases, with 9 bases left in between. The CDR3 runs 12 residues. Germline V lookup: CDR1 MNHEY, CDR2 SVGAGI. The CDR3 spells CASSPDPYGYTF. DNA for the CDR3: TGTGCCAGCAGTCCAGACCCTTATGGCTACACCTTC.

The CDR3 here is CASSPEIGISLYGYTF. Written as DNA, the CDR3 is TGTGCCAGCAGCCCCGAGATAGGGATCTCTTTGTATGGCTACACCTTC. The chain uses TRBV27 and TRBJ1-2, with D unresolved. CDR3 length equals 16 residues. Trimming removed 6 bases at V and 5 bases at J, with 22 bases between. CDR1 is MNHEY, CDR2 SMNVEV, per germline (reference sequence).

The chain has TRBV6-2 or TRBV6-3 and TRBJ2-1; D is unclear. Per the germline V gene, CDR1 is MNHEY and CDR2 is SVGEGT. Trimming left V 1 base short and J 6 bases short, with 4 bases between. The CDR3 extends over 12 amino acids. The CDR3 DNA reads as TGTGCCAGCAGTTACTTAGGCAATGAGCAGTTCTTC. The encoded protein is CASSYLGNEQFF.

The rearrangement joins TRBV30 to TRBJ2-7; 7 bases align to TRBD1. V gave up 8 bases and J gave up 7 bases; unmatched junction bases: 17. Germline CDR1 reads GTSNPN; CDR2 reads SVGIG (reference sequence). The CDR3 totals 14 residues. CDR3 residues: CAATTGALMGEQYF. The CDR3 DNA reads as TGTGCCGCCACAACAGGGGCCCTCATGGGGGAGCAGTACTTC.